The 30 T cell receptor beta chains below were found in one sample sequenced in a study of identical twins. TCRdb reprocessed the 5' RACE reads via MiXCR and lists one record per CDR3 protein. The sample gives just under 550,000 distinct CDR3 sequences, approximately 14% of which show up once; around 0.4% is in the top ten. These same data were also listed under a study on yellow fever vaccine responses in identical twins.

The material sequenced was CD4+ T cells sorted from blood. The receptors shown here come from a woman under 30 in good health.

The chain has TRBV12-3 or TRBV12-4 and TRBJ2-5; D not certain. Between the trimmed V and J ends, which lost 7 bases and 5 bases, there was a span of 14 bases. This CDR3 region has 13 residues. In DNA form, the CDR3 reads TGTGCCAGCACCCAGGCCGCGAGGGAGACCCAGTACTTC. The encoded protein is CASTQAARETQYF.

CDR3 amino acids: CATLTTQEGTDTQYF. CDR3 DNA: TGTGCCACCCTGACTACCCAGGAGGGCACAGATACGCAGTATTTT. This chain connects TRBV10-3 to TRBJ2-3, with D maybe TRBD2 (5 bases). Per germline, CDR1 ENHRY and CDR2 SYGVKD. The V and J ends lost 10 bases and 1 base respectively, with 18 bases between them. The CDR3 length is 15 residues.

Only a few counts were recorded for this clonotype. CDR3 sequence reads: CASSTRDIRKAFF. CDR3 nucleotide sequence: TGTGCCAGCAGTACCCGGGACATTCGGAAAGCTTTCTTT. This chain links TRBV6-1 with TRBJ1-1; D may be TRBD1 (6 bases). The germline V and J ends were trimmed by 5 bases and 9 bases, with 16 bases remaining between them. This CDR3 spans 13 amino acids. CDR1 MNHNS and CDR2 SASEGT come from the germline V gene.

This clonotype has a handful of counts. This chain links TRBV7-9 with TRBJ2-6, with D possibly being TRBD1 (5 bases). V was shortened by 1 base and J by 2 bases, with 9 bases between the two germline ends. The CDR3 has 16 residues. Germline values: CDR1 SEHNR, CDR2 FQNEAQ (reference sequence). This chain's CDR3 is CASSLDRIPGANVLTF. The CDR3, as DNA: TGTGCCAGCAGCTTAGACAGGATACCTGGGGCCAACGTCCTGACTTTC.

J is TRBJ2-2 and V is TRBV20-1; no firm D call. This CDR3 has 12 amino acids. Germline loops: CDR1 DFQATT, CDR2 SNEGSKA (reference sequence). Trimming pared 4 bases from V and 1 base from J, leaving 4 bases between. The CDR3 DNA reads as TGCAGTGCTATACTGAACACCGGGGAGCTGTTTTTT. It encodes CSAILNTGELFF.

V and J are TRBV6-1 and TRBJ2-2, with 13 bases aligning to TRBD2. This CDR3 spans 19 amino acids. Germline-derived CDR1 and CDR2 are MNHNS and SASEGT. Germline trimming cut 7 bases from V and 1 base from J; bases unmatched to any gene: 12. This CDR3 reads CASTHGWGLAGKNTGELFF. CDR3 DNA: TGTGCCAGCACCCACGGTTGGGGACTAGCGGGGAAGAACACCGGGGAGCTGTTTTTT.

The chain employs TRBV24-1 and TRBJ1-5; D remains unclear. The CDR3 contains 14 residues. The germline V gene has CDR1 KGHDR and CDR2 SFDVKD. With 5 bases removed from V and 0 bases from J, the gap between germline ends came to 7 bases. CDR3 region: CATSAQYSNQPQHF. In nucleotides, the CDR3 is TGTGCCACCAGTGCGCAGTATAGCAATCAGCCCCAGCATTTT.

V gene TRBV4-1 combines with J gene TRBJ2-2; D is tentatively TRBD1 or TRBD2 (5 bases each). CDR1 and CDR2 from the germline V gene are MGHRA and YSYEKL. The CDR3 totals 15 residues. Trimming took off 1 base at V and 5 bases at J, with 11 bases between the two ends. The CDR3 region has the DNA TGCGCCAGCAGCCAAGGACAGCCGGGGACCGGGGAGCTGTTTTTT. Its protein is CASSQGQPGTGELFF.

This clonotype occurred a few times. CDR3 nucleotides: TGTGCCAGCAGCTCACTAGGGACTAGCGGGAGGTACATTCAGTACTTC. The encoded protein is CASSSLGTSGRYIQYF. The rearrangement uses TRBV12-3 or TRBV12-4 and TRBJ2-4; 15 nucleotides align to TRBD2. The CDR3 is 16 residues long. Trimming cost V 6 bases and J 8 bases; bases outside gene matches: 8.

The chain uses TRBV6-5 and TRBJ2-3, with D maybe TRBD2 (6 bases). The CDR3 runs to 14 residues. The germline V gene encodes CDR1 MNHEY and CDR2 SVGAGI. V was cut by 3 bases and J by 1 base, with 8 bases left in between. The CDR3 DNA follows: TGTGCCAGCAGTTATCCGGGGGGCACAGATACGCAGTATTTT. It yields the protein CASSYPGGTDTQYF.

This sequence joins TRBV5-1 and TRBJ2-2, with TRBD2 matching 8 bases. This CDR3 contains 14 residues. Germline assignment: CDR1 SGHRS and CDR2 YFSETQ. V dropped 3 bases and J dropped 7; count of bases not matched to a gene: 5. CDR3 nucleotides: TGCGCCAGCAGCTCGGGACTAGGGGTCGGGGAGCTGTTTTTT. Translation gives CASSSGLGVGELFF.

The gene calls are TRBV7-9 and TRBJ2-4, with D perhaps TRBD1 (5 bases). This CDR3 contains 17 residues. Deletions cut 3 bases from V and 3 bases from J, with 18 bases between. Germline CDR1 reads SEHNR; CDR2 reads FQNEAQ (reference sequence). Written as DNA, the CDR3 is TGTGCCAGCAGCTTCCGGGTGCAGGGCAAAAGCAAAAACATTCAGTACTTC. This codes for CASSFRVQGKSKNIQYF. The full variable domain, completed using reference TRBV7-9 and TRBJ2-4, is DTGVSQNPRHKITKRGQNVTFRCDPISEHNRLYWYRQTLGQGPEFLTYFQNEAQLEKSRLLSDRFSAERPKGSFSTLEIQRTEQGDSAMYLCASSFRVQGKSKNIQYFGAGTRLSVL.

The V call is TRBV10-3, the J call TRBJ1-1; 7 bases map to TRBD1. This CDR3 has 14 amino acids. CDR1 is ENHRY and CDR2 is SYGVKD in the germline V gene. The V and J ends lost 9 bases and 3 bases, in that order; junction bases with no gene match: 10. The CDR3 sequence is CAIRPPGQYTEAFF. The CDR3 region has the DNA TGTGCCATTAGACCGCCGGGACAGTACACTGAAGCTTTCTTT.

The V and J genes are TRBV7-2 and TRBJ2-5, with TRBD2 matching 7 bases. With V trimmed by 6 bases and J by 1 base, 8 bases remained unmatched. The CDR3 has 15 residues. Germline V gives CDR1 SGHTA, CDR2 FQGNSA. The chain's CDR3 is CASSPLGGFQETQYF. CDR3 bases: TGTGCCAGCAGTCCATTGGGGGGGTTCCAAGAGACCCAGTACTTC.

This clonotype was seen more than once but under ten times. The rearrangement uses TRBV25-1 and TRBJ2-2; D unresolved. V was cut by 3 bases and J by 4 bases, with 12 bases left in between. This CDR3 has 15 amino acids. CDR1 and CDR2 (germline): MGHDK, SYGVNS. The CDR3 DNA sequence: TGTGCCAGCAGTGACCTTCGGGCGGCCACCGGGGAGCTGTTTTTT. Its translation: CASSDLRAATGELFF.

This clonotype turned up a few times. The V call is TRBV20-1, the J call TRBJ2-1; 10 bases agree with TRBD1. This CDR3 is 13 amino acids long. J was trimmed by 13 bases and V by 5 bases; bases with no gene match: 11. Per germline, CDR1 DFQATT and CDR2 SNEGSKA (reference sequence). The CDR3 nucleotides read TGCAGTGCTGCCGGGACAGGGGTGTATAGCCAGTTCTTC. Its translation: CSAAGTGVYSQFF.

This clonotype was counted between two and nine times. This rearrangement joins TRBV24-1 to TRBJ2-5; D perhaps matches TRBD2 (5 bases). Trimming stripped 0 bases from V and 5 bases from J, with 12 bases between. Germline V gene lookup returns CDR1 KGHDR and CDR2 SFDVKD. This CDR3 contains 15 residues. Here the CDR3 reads CATSDLDFRGETQYF. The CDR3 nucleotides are TGTGCCACCAGTGATTTGGATTTTCGAGGGGAGACCCAGTACTTC.

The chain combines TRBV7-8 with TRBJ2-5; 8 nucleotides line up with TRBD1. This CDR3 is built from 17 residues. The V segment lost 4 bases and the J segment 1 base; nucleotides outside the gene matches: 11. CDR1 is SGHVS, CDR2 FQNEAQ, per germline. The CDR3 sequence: CASSSYYRDRSQETQYF. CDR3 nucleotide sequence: TGTGCCAGCAGCTCATATTACCGGGACAGGTCCCAAGAGACCCAGTACTTC. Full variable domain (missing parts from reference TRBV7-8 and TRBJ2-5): GAGVSQSPRYKVAKRGQDVALRCDPISGHVSLFWYQQALGQGPEFLTYFQNEAQLDKSGLPSDRFFAERPEGSVSTLKIQRTQQEDSAVYLCASSSYYRDRSQETQYFGPGTRLLVL.

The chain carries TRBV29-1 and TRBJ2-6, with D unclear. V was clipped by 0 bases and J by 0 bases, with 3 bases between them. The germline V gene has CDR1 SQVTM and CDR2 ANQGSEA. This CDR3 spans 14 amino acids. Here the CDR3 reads CSVEDSSGANVLTF. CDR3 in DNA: TGCAGCGTTGAAGATAGCTCTGGGGCCAACGTCCTGACTTTC.

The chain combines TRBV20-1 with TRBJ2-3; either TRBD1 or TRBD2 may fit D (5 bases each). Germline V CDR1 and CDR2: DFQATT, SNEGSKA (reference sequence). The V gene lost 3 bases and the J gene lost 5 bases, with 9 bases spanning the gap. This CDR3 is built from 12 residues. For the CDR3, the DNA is TGCAGTGCTAGGGTTGGGGGAGATACGCAGTATTTT. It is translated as CSARVGGDTQYF.

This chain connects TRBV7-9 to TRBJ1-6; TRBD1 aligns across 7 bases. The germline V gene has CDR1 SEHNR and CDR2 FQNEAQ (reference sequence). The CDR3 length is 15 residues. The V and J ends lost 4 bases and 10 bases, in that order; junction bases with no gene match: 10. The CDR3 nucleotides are TGTGCCAGCAGCTACATGGGACAGTTCGGATCACCCCTCCACTTT. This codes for CASSYMGQFGSPLHF.

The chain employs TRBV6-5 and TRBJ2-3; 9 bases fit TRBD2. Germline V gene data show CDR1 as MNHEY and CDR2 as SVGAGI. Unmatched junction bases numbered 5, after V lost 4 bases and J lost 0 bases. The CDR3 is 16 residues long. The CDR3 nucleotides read TGTGCCAGCAGTTCTGGGACTAGCAGAAGCACAGATACGCAGTATTTT. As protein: CASSSGTSRSTDTQYF.

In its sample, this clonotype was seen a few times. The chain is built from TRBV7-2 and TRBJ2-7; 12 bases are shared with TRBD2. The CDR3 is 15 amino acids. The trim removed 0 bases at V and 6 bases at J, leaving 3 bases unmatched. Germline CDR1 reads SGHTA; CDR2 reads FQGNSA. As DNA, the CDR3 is TGTGCCAGCAGCTTAGCGGCTAGCGGGGGGGGCGAGCAGTACGTC. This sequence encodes CASSLAASGGGEQYV.

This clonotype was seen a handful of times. CDR3 in DNA: TGTGCCAGCCATAACTCGGGACTAGCGGGAGGGCCTGGGGGTGAGCAGTTCTTC. Encoded protein: CASHNSGLAGGPGGEQFF. The chain links TRBV28 to TRBJ2-1; 16 nucleotides line up with TRBD2. There are 18 residues in the CDR3. Germline V gives CDR1 MDHEN, CDR2 SYDVKM. J was trimmed by 9 bases and V by 8 bases; bases with no gene match: 16.

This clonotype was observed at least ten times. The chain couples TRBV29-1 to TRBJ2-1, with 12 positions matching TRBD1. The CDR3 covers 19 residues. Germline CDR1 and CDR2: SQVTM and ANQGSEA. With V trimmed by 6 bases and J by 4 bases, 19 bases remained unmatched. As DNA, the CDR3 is TGCAGCGTCCGCATGGCGTCCCGGGACAGGGGGCTAACGTACAATGAGCAGTTCTTC. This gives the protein CSVRMASRDRGLTYNEQFF.

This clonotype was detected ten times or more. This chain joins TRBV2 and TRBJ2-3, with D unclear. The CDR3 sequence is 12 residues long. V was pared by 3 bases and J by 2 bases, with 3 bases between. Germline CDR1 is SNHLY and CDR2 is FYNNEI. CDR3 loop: CASSDFTDTQYF. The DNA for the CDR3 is TGTGCCAGCAGTGATTTCACAGATACGCAGTATTTT.

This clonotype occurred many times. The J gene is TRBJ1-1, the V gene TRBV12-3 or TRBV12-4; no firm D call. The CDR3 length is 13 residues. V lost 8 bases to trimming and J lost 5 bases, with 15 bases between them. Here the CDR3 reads CASVPHDRTEAFF. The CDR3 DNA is TGTGCCAGCGTCCCCCACGATCGAACTGAAGCTTTCTTT.

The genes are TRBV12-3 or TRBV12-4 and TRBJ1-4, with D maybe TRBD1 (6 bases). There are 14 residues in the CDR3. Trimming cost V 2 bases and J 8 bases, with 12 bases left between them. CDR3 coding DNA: TGTGCCAGCAGTTTAAACAGGGATGTAGAAAAACTGTTTTTT. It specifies CASSLNRDVEKLFF.

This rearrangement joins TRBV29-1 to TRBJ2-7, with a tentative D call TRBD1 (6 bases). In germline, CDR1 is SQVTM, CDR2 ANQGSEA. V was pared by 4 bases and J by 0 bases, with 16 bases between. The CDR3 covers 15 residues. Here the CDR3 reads CSVVPTGYSSYEQYF. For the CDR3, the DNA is TGCAGCGTTGTCCCCACAGGGTATAGCTCCTACGAGCAGTACTTC.

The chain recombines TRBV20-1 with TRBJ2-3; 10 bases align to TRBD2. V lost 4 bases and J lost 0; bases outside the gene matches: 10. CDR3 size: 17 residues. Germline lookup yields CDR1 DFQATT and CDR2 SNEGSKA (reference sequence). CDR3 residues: CSANRPSGGVSTDTQYF. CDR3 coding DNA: TGCAGTGCTAACCGACCCAGCGGGGGGGTTAGCACAGATACGCAGTATTTT.